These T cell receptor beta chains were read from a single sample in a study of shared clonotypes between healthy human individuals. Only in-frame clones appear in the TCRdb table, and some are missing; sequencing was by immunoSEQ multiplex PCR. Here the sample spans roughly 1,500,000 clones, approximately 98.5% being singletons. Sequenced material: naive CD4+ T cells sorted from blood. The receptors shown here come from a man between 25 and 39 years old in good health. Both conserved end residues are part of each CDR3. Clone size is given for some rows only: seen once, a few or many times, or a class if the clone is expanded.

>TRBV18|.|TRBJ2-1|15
CASSNSVSSYNEQFF
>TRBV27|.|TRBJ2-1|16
CASSLGTSGRGGEQFF
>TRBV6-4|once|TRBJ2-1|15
CASSELIGSYNEQFF
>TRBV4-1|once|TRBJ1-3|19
CASSQDRGQGANSGNTIYF
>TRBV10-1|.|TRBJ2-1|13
CASSEVGFDEQFF
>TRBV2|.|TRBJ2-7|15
CASNYLGLADYEQYF
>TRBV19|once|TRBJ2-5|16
CASSSLGTRGHGTQYF
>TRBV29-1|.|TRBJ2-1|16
CSVNRDPRLGYNEQFF
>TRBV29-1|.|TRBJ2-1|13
CSVVEGVNSEQFF
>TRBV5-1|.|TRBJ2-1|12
CASSLDHPEQFF
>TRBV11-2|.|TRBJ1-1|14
CASSPSTGLTEAFF
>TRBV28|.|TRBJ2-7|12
CASSPRVHEQYF
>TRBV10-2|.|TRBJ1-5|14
CASRPGQGGQPQHF
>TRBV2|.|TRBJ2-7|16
CASSGLSGRGSYEQYF
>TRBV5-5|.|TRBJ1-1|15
CASSLGAEAGTEAFF
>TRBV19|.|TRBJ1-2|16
CASSIGGQVKNYGYTF
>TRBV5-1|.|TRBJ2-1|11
CASGLEGAQFF
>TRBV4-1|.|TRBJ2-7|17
CASSQESSGTISREQYF
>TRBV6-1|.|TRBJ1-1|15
CASSGGRSLSTEAFF
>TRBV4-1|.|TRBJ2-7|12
CASSQKKNEQYF
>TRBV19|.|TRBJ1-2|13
CASSIDPGGGYTF
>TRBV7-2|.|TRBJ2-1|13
CASSVGTFNEQFF
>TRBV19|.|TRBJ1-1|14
CASSIWTGNTEAFF
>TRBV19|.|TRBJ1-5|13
CASSTHSGEPQHF
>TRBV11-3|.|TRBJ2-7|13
CASSLGMSYEQYF
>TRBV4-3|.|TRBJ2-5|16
CASSQEWRGDQETQYF
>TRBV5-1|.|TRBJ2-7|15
CASSLVPGEKYEQYF
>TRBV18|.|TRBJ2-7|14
CASSPPGLVYEQYF
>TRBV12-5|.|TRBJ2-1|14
CASAKMNGLPEQFF
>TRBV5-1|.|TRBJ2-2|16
CASSKGGTGYMWELFF
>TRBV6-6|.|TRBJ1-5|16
CASSRGGTASNQPQHF
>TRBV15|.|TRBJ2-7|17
CATSRAPPLGVRSEQYF
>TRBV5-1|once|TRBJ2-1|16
CASSSALGSGLNEQFF
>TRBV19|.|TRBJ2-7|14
CASSIHRGSDEQYF
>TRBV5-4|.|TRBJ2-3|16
CASSLFTGIPTDTQYF
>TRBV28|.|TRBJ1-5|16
CASSLPQGAGNQPQHF
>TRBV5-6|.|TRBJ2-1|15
CASSFWGRGMLEQFF
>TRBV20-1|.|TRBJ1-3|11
CSAMNGNTIYF
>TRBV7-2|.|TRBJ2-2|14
CASSRDFYTGELFF
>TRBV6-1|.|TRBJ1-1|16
CASSELSELWDTEAFF
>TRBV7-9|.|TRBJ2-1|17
CASSIGGLAGIYNEQFF
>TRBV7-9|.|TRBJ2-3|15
CASSFSRDNTDTQYF
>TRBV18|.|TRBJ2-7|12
CASSQGTDEQYF
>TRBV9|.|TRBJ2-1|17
CASSVDPPSGTVNEQFF
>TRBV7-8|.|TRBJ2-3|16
CASSSYLGRFRDTQYF
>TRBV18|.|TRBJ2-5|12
CASSGQRESQYF
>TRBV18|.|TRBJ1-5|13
CASSPTFTQPQHF
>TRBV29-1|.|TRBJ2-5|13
CSVLGGNQETQYF